The clone carrying this T cell receptor beta chain was seen a few times. The antigen is not known. V dropped 6 bases and J dropped 3; count of bases not matched to a gene: 5. The CDR3 is 15 residues long. The sample belongs to a study of T cells in Graves' hyperthyroidism and ophthalmopathy. Study observations and caveats: Stable hyperthyroidism was told apart from ophthalmopathy by a model built on 13 V-J features.

Regions amplified from RNA transcripts were the TCR beta CDR3 regions. HTBI primers were the set used in a first-round RT-PCR of the TCR CDR3. TCRdb recomputed calls from the multiplex PCR reads with MiXCR, one row per CDR3 protein. The sample contains approximately 630,000 distinct CDR3 sequences, about a sixth of which appear only once. The chain employs TRBV12-3 or TRBV12-4 and TRBJ1-6; TRBD1 matches 7 bases. The sample comprised blood. The receptor was derived from a woman between 25 and 40 years old with Graves' hyperthyroidism. The CDR3 sequence: CASRETGNYNSPLHF. The CDR3 DNA is TGTGCCAGCAGAGAGACAGGGAACTATAATTCACCCCTCCACTTT.